The 14 T cell receptor beta chains below were found in one sample sequenced in a study of beta chain features in type 1 diabetes. cDNA synthesis used the whole RNA isolate, giving expressed TCRB sequences. Clones were sequenced by immunoSEQ multiplex PCR, and TCRdb holds only the in-frame ones, with some missing. The table lists about 360,000 clones, about 12% of them singletons. Input material: naive CD4+ T cells from blood. The origin of the receptors is a man aged 18 to 30 in good health.

In this sample, this clone turned up a few times. The J gene is TRBJ2-2, the V gene TRBV12-5; no reliable D call. Germline CDR1 and CDR2: LGHNT and FRNRAP. The CDR3 spans 12 residues. The V end lost 4 bases, the J end lost 5 bases, and 5 bases lay between the germline ends. CDR3 protein: CASGSNTGELFF. The CDR3 DNA sequence: TGTGCTAGTGGTTCCAATACCGGGGAGCTGTTTTTT.

This clone showed up just a few times. The genes are TRBV2 and TRBJ2-7; D not resolved. This CDR3 contains 11 residues. From germline, CDR1 is SNHLY and CDR2 FYNNEI. The ends were cut back, 7 bases at V and 5 bases at J, with 9 bases in the middle. The CDR3 reads CASTTTNEQYF. The CDR3 DNA reads TGTGCCAGCACCACCACAAACGAGCAGTACTTC.

The gene calls are TRBV4-1 and TRBJ2-4; D is uncertain. Germline CDR1 and CDR2: MGHRA and YSYEKL. This CDR3 contains 17 residues. V was pared by 3 bases and J by 0 bases, with 15 bases between. Written as DNA, the CDR3 is TGCGCCAGCAGCCACCGACCGACTGAACTAGCCAAAAACATTCAGTACTTC. This encodes CASSHRPTELAKNIQYF.

This clone was picked up a small number of times. The V gene is TRBV18, the J gene TRBJ1-5; D might be TRBD1 (5 bases). Germline V gene data show CDR1 as KGHSH and CDR2 as LQKENI. V was cut by 3 bases and J by 0 bases, with 15 bases left in between. The CDR3 totals 17 residues. The CDR3 nucleotides read TGTGCCAGCTCACCCGACGGGGGGAGATATAGCAATCAGCCCCAGCATTTT. This gives the protein CASSPDGGRYSNQPQHF.

This sequence joins TRBV30 and TRBJ1-5; 9 bases match TRBD1. There are 15 residues in the CDR3. CDR1 GTSNPN and CDR2 SVGIG come from the germline V gene (reference sequence). After removal of 8 bases from V and 0 bases from J, the junction contained 8 bases not matched to a gene. The CDR3 protein is CAAQTGGISNQPQHF. The CDR3 nucleotides are TGTGCCGCCCAGACAGGGGGGATTAGCAATCAGCCCCAGCATTTT.

This chain uses TRBV7-8 with TRBJ2-7; D ambiguous. Between the trimmed V and J ends, which lost 0 bases and 2 bases, there was a span of 8 bases. The CDR3 consists of 14 residues. CDR1 and CDR2 (germline): SGHVS, FQNEAQ. The CDR3, as DNA: TGTGCCAGCAGCTTAGCAATCGTAACCTACGAGCAGTACTTC. It codes for CASSLAIVTYEQYF.

The chain combines TRBV18 with TRBJ2-7; possible D gene TRBD2, 7 bases. Germline V gene data show CDR1 as KGHSH and CDR2 as LQKENI. This CDR3 has 13 residues. Trimming cost V 4 bases and J 4 bases, with 11 bases left between them. The DNA for the CDR3 is TGTGCCAGCTCACTTCGGGGGGCTTACGAGCAGTACTTC. This codes for CASSLRGAYEQYF.

This clone was found a few times. The chain has TRBV7-2 and TRBJ1-6; D is perhaps TRBD1 (6 bases). V gave up 3 bases and J gave up 9 bases, with 15 bases separating them. The CDR3 sequence is 15 residues long. CDR1 and CDR2 (germline): SGHTA, FQGNSA. CDR3 sequence: CASSFRGGILSPLHF. The CDR3 nucleotides read TGTGCCAGCAGCTTCAGGGGCGGCATTCTTTCACCCCTCCACTTT.

The chain joins TRBV30 to TRBJ2-3; no clear D gene. The CDR3 runs to 15 residues. Germline CDR1 GTSNPN, CDR2 SVGIG (reference sequence). V lost 1 base to trimming and J lost 7 bases, with 18 bases between them. CDR3 sequence (DNA): TGTGCCTGGAGTGAGCCTCGTATCTCTGAGTATACGCAGTATTTT. Translation: CAWSEPRISEYTQYF.

V gene TRBV4-3 combines with J gene TRBJ2-5, with 10 bases fitting TRBD2. The germline V gene encodes CDR1 LGHNA and CDR2 YSLEER. This CDR3 region has 17 residues. V shed 1 base and J 3 bases; nucleotides not matched to a gene: 8. CDR3 loop: CASSQVGPSGGEETQYF. In DNA form, the CDR3 reads TGCGCCAGCAGCCAAGTGGGACCTAGCGGGGGCGAAGAGACCCAGTACTTC.

The chain links TRBV4-2 to TRBJ2-7; 7 nucleotides line up with TRBD1. Germline V gene sequence: CDR1 LGHNA, CDR2 YNFKEQ. J lost 3 bases, V lost 1 base, and 3 bases had no gene match. This CDR3 contains 14 residues. CDR3 coding DNA: TGTGCCAGCAGCCAAGGACAGGGTGTCTACGAGCAGTACTTC. This gives the protein CASSQGQGVYEQYF.

The V call is TRBV7-3, the J call TRBJ1-1; perhaps TRBD1 as D (5 bases). This CDR3 contains 15 residues. V was trimmed by 2 bases and J by 1 base, leaving 11 bases between them. CDR1 SGHTA and CDR2 FQGTGA come from the germline V gene. CDR3 coding DNA: TGTGCCAGCAGCTTACGGCAGGGCCCGAACACTGAAGCTTTCTTT. Protein sequence: CASSLRQGPNTEAFF.

The rearrangement links TRBV18 to TRBJ2-7; no clear D gene. V shed 3 bases and J shed 0 bases, with 9 bases lying between them. Germline CDR1 KGHSH, CDR2 LQKENI. This CDR3 comprises 14 residues. As DNA, the CDR3 is TGTGCCAGCTCACCCGAGGCAGACTCCTACGAGCAGTACTTC. It yields the protein CASSPEADSYEQYF.

This chain uses TRBV18 with TRBJ2-7; weak D call: TRBD2 (6 bases). Germline-derived CDR1 and CDR2 are KGHSH and LQKENI. The CDR3 totals 12 residues. The V gene lost 3 bases and the J gene lost 3 bases, with 6 bases spanning the gap. DNA of the CDR3: TGTGCCAGCTCACCGGGACTCTACGAGCAGTACTTC. The encoded protein is CASSPGLYEQYF.